This TCR beta chain was identified in a study of blood T cells in healthy people across ages. The wider study: There was about one barcoded beta molecule captured by template switching per two T cells.

In germline, CDR1 is GTSNPN, CDR2 SVGIG (reference sequence). The CDR3 length is 14 residues. The V gene lost 1 base and the J gene lost 3 bases, with 11 bases spanning the gap. Each sample used at least 6 million PBMCs. As concerns this clonotype: Its specificity is unknown.

Findings and limits, study-wide: In long-lived donors, naive CD4+ cell counts and diversity exceeded those of aged donors.

A second PCR, run for roughly 6 to 11 cycles, used a sample-barcoded 5' primer plus a J-beta primer mix. TCRdb independently ran MiXCR on the 5' RACE reads; one entry per CDR3 protein. This table has around 500,000 distinct CDR3 sequences, 47% appearing once. The source is a man older than 75 in good health. The chain has TRBV30 and TRBJ2-3; weak D call: TRBD2 (5 bases). Sequencing was performed on blood. The CDR3 reads CAWSGVRGTDTQYF. The CDR3 bases are TGTGCCTGGAGTGGGGTCCGGGGTACAGATACGCAGTATTTT.